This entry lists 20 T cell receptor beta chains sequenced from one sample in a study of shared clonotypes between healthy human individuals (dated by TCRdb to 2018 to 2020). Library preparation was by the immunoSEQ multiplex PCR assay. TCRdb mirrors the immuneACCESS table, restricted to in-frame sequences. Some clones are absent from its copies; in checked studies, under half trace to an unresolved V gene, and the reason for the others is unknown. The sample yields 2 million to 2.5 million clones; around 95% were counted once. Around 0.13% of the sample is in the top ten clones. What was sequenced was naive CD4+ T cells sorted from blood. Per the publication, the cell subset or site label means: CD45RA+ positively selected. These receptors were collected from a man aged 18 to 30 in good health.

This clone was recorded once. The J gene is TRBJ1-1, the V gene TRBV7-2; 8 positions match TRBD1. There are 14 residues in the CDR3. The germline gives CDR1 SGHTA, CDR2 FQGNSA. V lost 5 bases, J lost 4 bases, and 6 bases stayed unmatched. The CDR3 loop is CASSLQGGATEAFF. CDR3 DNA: TGTGCCAGCAGCCTACAGGGGGGAGCCACTGAAGCTTTCTTT. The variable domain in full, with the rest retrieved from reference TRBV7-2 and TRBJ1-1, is GAGVSQSPSNKVTEKGKDVELRCDPISGHTALYWYRQSLGQGLEFLIYFQGNSAPDKSGLPSDRFSAERTGGSVSTLTIQRTQQEDSAVYLCASSLQGGATEAFFGQGTRLTVV.

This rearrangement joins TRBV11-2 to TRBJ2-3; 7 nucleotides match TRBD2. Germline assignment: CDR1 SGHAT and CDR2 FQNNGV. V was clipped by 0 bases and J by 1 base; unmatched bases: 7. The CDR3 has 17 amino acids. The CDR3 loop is CASSLDRGSGRTDTQYF. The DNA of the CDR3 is TGTGCCAGCAGCTTAGATAGGGGTAGCGGGCGCACAGATACGCAGTATTTT.

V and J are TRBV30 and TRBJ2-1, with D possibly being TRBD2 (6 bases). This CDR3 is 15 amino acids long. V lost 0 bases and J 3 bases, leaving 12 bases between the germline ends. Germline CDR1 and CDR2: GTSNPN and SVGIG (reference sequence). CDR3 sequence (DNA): TGTGCCTGGAGTGTTGCGGGAAGGTTCTACAATGAGCAGTTCTTC. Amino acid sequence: CAWSVAGRFYNEQFF.

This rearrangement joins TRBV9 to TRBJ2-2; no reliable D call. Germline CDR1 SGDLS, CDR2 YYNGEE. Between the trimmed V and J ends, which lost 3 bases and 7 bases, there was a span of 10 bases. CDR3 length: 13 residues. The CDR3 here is CASSEAWRGELFF. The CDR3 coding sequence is TGTGCCAGCAGCGAGGCCTGGCGCGGGGAGCTGTTTTTT.

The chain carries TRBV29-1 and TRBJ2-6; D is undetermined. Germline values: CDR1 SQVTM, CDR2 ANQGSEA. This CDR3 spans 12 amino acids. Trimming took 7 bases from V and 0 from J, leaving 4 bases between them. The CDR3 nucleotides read TGCAGCGGGGACTCTGGGGCCAACGTCCTGACTTTC. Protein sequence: CSGDSGANVLTF.

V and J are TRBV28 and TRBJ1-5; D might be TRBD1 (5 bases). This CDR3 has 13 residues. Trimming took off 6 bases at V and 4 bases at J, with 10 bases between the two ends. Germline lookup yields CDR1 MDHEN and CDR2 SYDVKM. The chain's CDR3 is CASRPEGNQPQHF. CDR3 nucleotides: TGTGCCAGCAGGCCGGAGGGGAATCAGCCCCAGCATTTT.

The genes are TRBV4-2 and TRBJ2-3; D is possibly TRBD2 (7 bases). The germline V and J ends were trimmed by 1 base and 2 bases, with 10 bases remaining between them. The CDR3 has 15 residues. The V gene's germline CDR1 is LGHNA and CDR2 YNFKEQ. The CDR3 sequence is CASSQGGGPTDTQYF. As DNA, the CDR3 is TGTGCCAGCAGCCAAGGGGGGGGGCCCACAGATACGCAGTATTTT.

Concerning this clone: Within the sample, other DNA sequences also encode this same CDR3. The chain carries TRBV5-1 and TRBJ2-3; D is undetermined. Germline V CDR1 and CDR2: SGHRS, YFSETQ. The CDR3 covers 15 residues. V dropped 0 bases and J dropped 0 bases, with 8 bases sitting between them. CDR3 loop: CASSLAGRSTDTQYF. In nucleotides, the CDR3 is TGCGCCAGCAGCTTGGCTGGACGCAGCACAGATACGCAGTATTTT.

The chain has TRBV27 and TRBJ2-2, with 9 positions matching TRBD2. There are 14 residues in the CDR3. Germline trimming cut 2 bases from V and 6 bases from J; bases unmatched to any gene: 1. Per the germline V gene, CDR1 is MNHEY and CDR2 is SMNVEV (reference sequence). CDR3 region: CASSLVAGAGELFF. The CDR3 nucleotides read TGTGCCAGCAGTTTAGTAGCGGGGGCCGGGGAGCTGTTTTTT.

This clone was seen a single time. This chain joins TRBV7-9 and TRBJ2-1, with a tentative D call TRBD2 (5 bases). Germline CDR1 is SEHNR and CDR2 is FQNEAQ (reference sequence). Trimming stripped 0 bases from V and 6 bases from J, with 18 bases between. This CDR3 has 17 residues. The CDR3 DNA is TGTGCCAGCAGCTTAGCCATCGGGATGTTTCGGGGCAATGAGCAGTTCTTC. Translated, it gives CASSLAIGMFRGNEQFF.

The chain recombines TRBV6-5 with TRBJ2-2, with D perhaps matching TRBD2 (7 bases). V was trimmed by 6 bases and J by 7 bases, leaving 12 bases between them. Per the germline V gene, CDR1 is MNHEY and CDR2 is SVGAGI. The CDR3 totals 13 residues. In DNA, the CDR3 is TGTGCCAGCAGCCGGGGGGCGGTCGGGGAGCTGTTTTTT. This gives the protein CASSRGAVGELFF.

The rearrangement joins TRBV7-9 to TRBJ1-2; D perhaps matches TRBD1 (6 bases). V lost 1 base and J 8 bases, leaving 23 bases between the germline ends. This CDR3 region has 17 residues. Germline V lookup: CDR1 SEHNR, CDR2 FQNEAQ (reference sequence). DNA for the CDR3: TGTGCCAGCAGCTTAGTAATCAGCGGGGGGCAGAGGGAAGGCTACACCTTC. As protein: CASSLVISGGQREGYTF.

The CDR3 nucleotides read TGTGCCAGCAGCCCACTGCACTATTCAACTAATGAAAAACTGTTTTTT. It encodes CASSPLHYSTNEKLFF. The chain links TRBV11-3 to TRBJ1-4; D is uncertain. From germline, CDR1 is SGHNT and CDR2 YENEEA. Trimming pared 5 bases from V and 0 bases from J, leaving 13 bases between. CDR3 size: 16 residues. Supplemented by reference TRBV11-3 and TRBJ1-4, the full variable domain reads EAGVVQSPRYKIIEKKQPVAFWCNPISGHNTLYWYLQNLGQGPELLIRYENEEAVDDSQLPKDRFSAERLKGVDSTLKIQPAELGDSAVYLCASSPLHYSTNEKLFFGSGTQLSVL.

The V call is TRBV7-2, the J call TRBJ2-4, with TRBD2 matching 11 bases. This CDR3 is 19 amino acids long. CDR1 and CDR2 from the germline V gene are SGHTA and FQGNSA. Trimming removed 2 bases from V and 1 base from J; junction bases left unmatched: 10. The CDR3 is CASSLTSLAGGAAKNIQYF. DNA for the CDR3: TGTGCCAGCAGCTTAACTTCTCTAGCGGGAGGAGCGGCCAAAAACATTCAGTACTTC. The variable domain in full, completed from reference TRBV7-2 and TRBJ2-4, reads GAGVSQSPSNKVTEKGKDVELRCDPISGHTALYWYRQSLGQGLEFLIYFQGNSAPDKSGLPSDRFSAERTGGSVSTLTIQRTQQEDSAVYLCASSLTSLAGGAAKNIQYFGAGTRLSVL.

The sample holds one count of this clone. The CDR3, as DNA: TGTGCCAGCAGTAAACTAGCGGGAGGGGGGGAGACCCAGTACTTC. It translates to CASSKLAGGGETQYF. The genes are TRBV6-5 and TRBJ2-5; TRBD2 aligns across 13 bases. V gave up 5 bases and J gave up 5 bases; unmatched junction bases: 5. Germline V gene sequence: CDR1 MNHEY, CDR2 SVGAGI. The CDR3 covers 15 residues.

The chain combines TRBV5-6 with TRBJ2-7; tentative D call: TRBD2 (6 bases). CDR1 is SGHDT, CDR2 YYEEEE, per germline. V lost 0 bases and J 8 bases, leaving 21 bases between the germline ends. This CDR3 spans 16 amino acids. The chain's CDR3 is CASSLGPGVTQDQQYF. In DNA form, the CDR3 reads TGTGCCAGCAGCTTGGGCCCGGGGGTCACCCAGGACCAGCAGTACTTC.

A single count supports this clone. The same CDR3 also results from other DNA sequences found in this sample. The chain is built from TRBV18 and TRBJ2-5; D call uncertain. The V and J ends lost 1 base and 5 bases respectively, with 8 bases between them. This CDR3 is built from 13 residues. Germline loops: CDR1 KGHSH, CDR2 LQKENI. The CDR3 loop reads CASSPQGRETQYF. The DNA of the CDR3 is TGTGCCAGCTCACCACAAGGAAGGGAGACCCAGTACTTC.

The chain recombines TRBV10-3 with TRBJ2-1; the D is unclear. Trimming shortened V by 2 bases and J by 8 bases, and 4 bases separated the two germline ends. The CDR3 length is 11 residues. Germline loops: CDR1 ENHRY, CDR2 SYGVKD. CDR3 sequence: CAISEVDEQFF. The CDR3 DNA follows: TGTGCCATCAGTGAGGTCGATGAGCAGTTCTTC.

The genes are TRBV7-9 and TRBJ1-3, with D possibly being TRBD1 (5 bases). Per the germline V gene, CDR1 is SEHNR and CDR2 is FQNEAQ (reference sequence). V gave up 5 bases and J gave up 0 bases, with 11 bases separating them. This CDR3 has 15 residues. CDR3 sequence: CASSRLQDSGNTIYF. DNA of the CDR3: TGTGCCAGCAGCCGTTTACAGGACTCTGGAAACACCATATATTTT.

The CDR3 region is CAWRILRGASYEQYF. The CDR3 coding sequence is TGTGCCTGGAGAATTTTGCGGGGGGCTTCCTACGAGCAGTACTTC. The chain has TRBV30 and TRBJ2-7; 8 bases agree with TRBD2. This CDR3 has 15 amino acids. The V segment lost 3 bases and the J segment 1 base; nucleotides outside the gene matches: 8. Germline CDR1 reads GTSNPN; CDR2 reads SVGIG (reference sequence).